A single sample is the source of the 17 T cell receptor beta chains below, sequenced in a study of cytomegalovirus exposure and HLA in healthy donors. PCR amplification relied on 60 Vbeta primers (plus 13 Jbeta primers). Sequencing used immunoSEQ multiplex PCR; TCRdb keeps in-frame clones, though not all of them. The sample shows over 100,000 clones, roughly 65% of them seen only once. Sequencing input: PBMCs. The source is a man between 40 and 49 years old in good health and CMV-seropositive.

V is TRBV5-6 and J is TRBJ1-4; TRBD1 matches 9 bases. Germline loops: CDR1 SGHDT, CDR2 YYEEEE. The length of the CDR3 is 14 residues. Unmatched junction bases numbered 9, after V lost 4 bases and J lost 11 bases. In DNA form, the CDR3 reads TGTGCCAGCAGCCCTTCGACAGGGGGAACCAAACTGTTTTTT. Translated, it gives CASSPSTGGTKLFF.

The chain is built from TRBV19 and TRBJ2-2, with D uncertain. The CDR3 consists of 14 residues. The germline V gene has CDR1 LNHDA and CDR2 SQIVND (reference sequence). The germline V and J ends were trimmed by 6 bases and 15 bases, with 23 bases remaining between them. In DNA, the CDR3 is TGTGCCAGTAGCACCCTCAACAGTTTCGGTTTGTTGTTTTTT. Translated: CASSTLNSFGLLFF.

This clone was observed a handful of times. The chain links TRBV19 to TRBJ2-7; 8 bases align to TRBD1. The CDR3 consists of 16 residues. The V gene end was trimmed by 4 bases and the J gene end by 4 bases; junction bases not matched to a gene: 12. Germline V gene lookup returns CDR1 LNHDA and CDR2 SQIVND (reference sequence). This chain's CDR3 is CASSKTHRGERYEQYF. CDR3 nucleotides: TGTGCCAGTAGTAAAACCCACAGGGGGGAGAGGTACGAGCAGTACTTC.

V and J are TRBV7-8 and TRBJ1-1; TRBD1 might be the D (5 bases). V gave up 5 bases and J gave up 5 bases, with 12 bases separating them. The CDR3 runs to 13 residues. Germline V lookup: CDR1 SGHVS, CDR2 FQNEAQ. CDR3 protein: CASSRSRGTEAFF. The CDR3 DNA reads as TGTGCCAGCAGCCGATCCCGGGGGACTGAAGCTTTCTTT.

V usage is TRBV6-1 and J usage is TRBJ2-7, with 7 positions matching TRBD1. The ends lost 2 bases at V and 4 bases at J; junction bases unmatched: 2. Germline CDR1 and CDR2: MNHNS and SASEGT. This CDR3 contains 13 residues. For the CDR3, the DNA is TGTGCCAGCAGTGAATTGGACAGGTACGAGCAGTACTTC. Residues: CASSELDRYEQYF.

V is TRBV7-9 and J is TRBJ2-1; 9 bases match TRBD2. The CDR3 contains 18 residues. Germline loops: CDR1 SEHNR, CDR2 FQNEAQ (reference sequence). The trim removed 1 base at V and 3 bases at J, leaving 10 bases unmatched. The CDR3 here is CASSLDGPIAGVYNEQFF. Here the CDR3 DNA reads TGTGCCAGCAGCTTAGATGGGCCCATAGCGGGAGTCTACAATGAGCAGTTCTTC.

This clone was picked up one time. V usage is TRBV10-2 and J usage is TRBJ1-2, with 7 positions matching TRBD1. CDR1 is WSHSY and CDR2 is SAAADI in the germline V gene. Unmatched junction bases numbered 12, after V lost 7 bases and J lost 4 bases. This CDR3 spans 15 amino acids. As DNA, the CDR3 is TGCGCCAGCACCCCCGATTGGGGACAGTCCTATGGCTACACCTTC. Translation gives CASTPDWGQSYGYTF.

CDR3 amino acids: CASSYSSQGLGTEAFF. CDR3 nucleotides: TGTGCCAGCAGTTACTCCTCGCAGGGATTGGGCACTGAAGCTTTCTTT. The chain couples TRBV6-5 to TRBJ1-1; D possibly corresponds to TRBD1 (5 bases). The CDR3 contains 16 residues. The germline V and J ends were trimmed by 0 bases and 4 bases, with 15 bases remaining between them. The germline V gene has CDR1 MNHEY and CDR2 SVGAGI.

J is TRBJ2-2 and V is TRBV5-4; TRBD1 might be the D (6 bases). V was shortened by 5 bases and J by 0 bases, with 17 bases between the two germline ends. Germline lookup yields CDR1 SGHNT and CDR2 YYREEE (reference sequence). The CDR3 length is 17 residues. The CDR3 bases are TGTGCCAGCAGGCCTTCTACCGGGACACCGAACACCGGGGAGCTGTTTTTT. The encoded protein is CASRPSTGTPNTGELFF. Full variable domain (rest looked up from reference TRBV5-4 and TRBJ2-2): ETGVTQSPTHLIKTRGQQVTLRCSSQSGHNTVSWYQQALGQGPQFIFQYYREEENGRGNFPPRFSGLQFPNYSSELNVNALELDDSALYLCASRPSTGTPNTGELFFGEGSRLTVL.

The rearrangement joins TRBV7-2 to TRBJ2-7; 9 bases map to TRBD2. The CDR3 covers 15 residues. Germline trimming cut 1 base from V and 0 bases from J; bases unmatched to any gene: 1. The germline gives CDR1 SGHTA, CDR2 FQGNSA. The CDR3 sequence is CASSLGGRGSYEQYF. As DNA, the CDR3 is TGTGCCAGCAGCTTAGGCGGGAGGGGCTCCTACGAGCAGTACTTC.

The sample holds a few counts of this clone. The chain joins TRBV2 to TRBJ1-5; tentative D call: TRBD1 (6 bases). Looked up from germline, CDR1 is SNHLY and CDR2 is FYNNEI. Trimming cost V 6 bases and J 4 bases, with 16 bases left between them. The CDR3 has 15 amino acids. The DNA for the CDR3 is TGTGCCAGCAGCGCTGGGACATCTAGGAATCAGCCCCAGCATTTT. Translated, it gives CASSAGTSRNQPQHF.

DNA of the CDR3: TGCGCCAGCAGCGGGGGACAGGGTTTCTACGAGCAGTACTTC. This encodes CASSGGQGFYEQYF. The V and J genes are TRBV5-1 and TRBJ2-7; 9 positions agree with TRBD1. Germline-derived CDR1 and CDR2 are SGHRS and YFSETQ. This CDR3 is 14 amino acids long. With 4 bases clipped from V and 3 bases from J, the junction kept 5 bases outside the gene matches. The full variable domain, rest sourced from reference TRBV5-1 and TRBJ2-7, is KAGVTQTPRYLIKTRGQQVTLSCSPISGHRSVSWYQQTPGQGLQFLFEYFSETQRNKGNFPGRFSGRQFSNSRSEMNVSTLELGDSALYLCASSGGQGFYEQYFGPGTRLTVT.

The chain carries TRBV5-1 and TRBJ1-1, with a weak D call TRBD1 (5 bases). With 4 bases removed from V and 2 bases from J, the gap between germline ends came to 9 bases. The CDR3 loop spans 13 amino acids. The germline CDR1 and CDR2 sequences are SGHRS and YFSETQ. CDR3 in DNA: TGCGCCAGCAGCCCAGGACAAAACACTGAAGCTTTCTTT. As protein: CASSPGQNTEAFF.

This clone was detected a few times. This chain connects TRBV19 to TRBJ1-2; 7 bases fit TRBD1. The V and J ends lost 8 bases and 5 bases, in that order; junction bases with no gene match: 8. This CDR3 contains 13 residues. Germline loops: CDR1 LNHDA, CDR2 SQIVND (reference sequence). CDR3 amino acids: CASSPGGTYGYTF. In nucleotides, the CDR3 is TGTGCCAGTTCCCCAGGGGGTACATATGGCTACACCTTC. The full variable domain, with the rest looked up from reference TRBV19 and TRBJ1-2, is DGGITQSPKYLFRKEGQNVTLSCEQNLNHDAMYWYRQDPGQGLRLIYYSQIVNDFQKGDIAEGYSVSREKKESFPLTVTSAQKNPTAFYLCASSPGGTYGYTFGSGTRLTVV.

In DNA form, the CDR3 reads TGTGCCAGCAGCCAAGGCCTAGCGGGGAGCGATGAGCAGTTCTTC. It codes for CASSQGLAGSDEQFF. The V gene is TRBV14, the J gene TRBJ2-1, with 9 bases identical to TRBD2. Germline V gene lookup returns CDR1 SGHDN and CDR2 FVKESK. The V gene end was trimmed by 1 base and the J gene end by 8 bases; junction bases not matched to a gene: 6. This CDR3 region has 15 residues.

V usage is TRBV25-1 and J usage is TRBJ2-7, with 11 bases matching TRBD2. Germline CDR1 and CDR2: MGHDK and SYGVNS. This CDR3 comprises 15 residues. V was clipped by 4 bases and J by 3 bases; unmatched bases: 5. The CDR3 DNA follows: TGTGCCAGCAGTGGTACGACTAGCGGGATCTACGAGCAGTACTTC. This gives the protein CASSGTTSGIYEQYF.

V usage is TRBV15 and J usage is TRBJ1-3; D is perhaps TRBD1 (5 bases). Trimming left V 4 bases short and J 2 bases short, with 15 bases between. CDR1 and CDR2 (germline): LNHNV, YYDKDF (reference sequence). This CDR3 has 16 residues. The CDR3 is CATSITLGGTGNTIYF. The CDR3 DNA reads TGTGCCACCAGCATCACCCTGGGGGGAACTGGAAACACCATATATTTT.